These 13 T cell receptor beta chains originate from one sample sequenced in a study of Graves' ophthalmopathy and Graves' hyperthyroidism. RNA transcripts were the template, and TCR beta CDR3 regions were amplified from them. HTBI-primed first-round RT-PCR preceded second-round multiplex PCR. Via MiXCR, TCRdb re-called the multiplex PCR reads, giving one row per CDR3 protein. Here the sample spans hundreds of thousands of distinct CDR3 sequences, about 38% being singletons. Material for sequencing was peripheral blood. The source is an adult man with Graves' ophthalmopathy.

As concerns this clonotype: This CDR3 fails to terminate in the conserved phenylalanine or tryptophan, so it likely reflects a read error. The DNA is left out, because the CDR3 cannot be placed on it with certainty; the CDR3 is given as TCRdb lists it. The chain uses TRBV30 and TRBJ1-2; the table's D gene call, TRBD1, was not cross checked with the DNA. From germline, CDR1 is GTSNPN and CDR2 SVGIG (reference sequence). The CDR3 is 13 residues long, counting both termini. CDR3 loop: CAWSTSRGQISAA.

V and J are TRBV15 and TRBJ2-7, with D hard to call. Trimming pared 3 bases from V and 0 bases from J, leaving 15 bases between. The germline CDR1 and CDR2 sequences are LNHNV and YYDKDF (reference sequence). CDR3 length: 16 amino acids. The CDR3 DNA reads TGTGCCACCAGCAGCTTGGGCCAGGAGAGCTCCTACGAGCAGTACTTC. Translation: CATSSLGQESSYEQYF.

This clonotype was seen ten or more times. This rearrangement joins TRBV29-1 to TRBJ1-5; D uncertain. The V end was cut by 4 bases, the J end by 2 bases, with 12 bases between. Per germline, CDR1 SQVTM and CDR2 ANQGSEA. The CDR3 contains 14 residues. The CDR3 sequence is CSVVVGLGNQPQHF. The CDR3 nucleotides are TGCAGCGTTGTAGTGGGCCTAGGCAATCAGCCCCAGCATTTT. The whole variable domain, filled in from reference TRBV29-1 and TRBJ1-5, reads SAVISQKPSRDICQRGTSLTIQCQVDSQVTMMFWYRQQPGQSLTLIATANQGSEATYESGFVIDKFPISRPNLTFSTLTVSNMSPEDSSIYLCSVVVGLGNQPQHFGDGTRLSIL.

The chain has TRBV6-6 and TRBJ2-1; 10 bases line up with TRBD2. V lost 5 bases to trimming and J lost 10 bases; unmatched junction nucleotides: 14. CDR3 length: 16 residues. Per germline, CDR1 MNHNY and CDR2 SVGAGI (reference sequence). DNA for the CDR3: TGTGCCAGCAGTGAAGAGGTAGCGGGAGGACGCAGGGAGCAGTTCTTC. Its protein is CASSEEVAGGRREQFF.

The sample holds many counts of this clonotype. This chain connects TRBV13 to TRBJ2-7; the match to TRBD2 covers 9 bases. Germline V CDR1 and CDR2: PRHDT, FYEKMQ (reference sequence). The trim removed 4 bases at V and 6 bases at J, leaving 10 bases unmatched. This CDR3 spans 15 amino acids. Written as DNA, the CDR3 is TGTGCCAGCAGCTATCTTGGCGGGAGGGCCGTCGAGCAGTACTTC. It codes for CASSYLGGRAVEQYF.

With respect to this clonotype: A read error may be the cause here, since a much bigger clone is one base away. The chain couples TRBV7-3 to TRBJ2-7; 7 nucleotides agree with TRBD2. CDR1 is SGHTA, CDR2 FQGTGA, per germline. There are 10 residues in the CDR3. CDR3 in amino acids: CASSGAKQYF. CDR3 DNA: TGCGCCAGCAGCGGGGCGAAGCAGTACTTC.

The chain links TRBV25-1 to TRBJ2-1; possibly TRBD1 for D (6 bases). Looked up from germline, CDR1 is MGHDK and CDR2 is SYGVNS. V was cut by 3 bases and J by 5 bases, with 14 bases left in between. CDR3 size: 15 residues. The CDR3 DNA is TGTGCCAGCAGTGATCCCGGGGCAGGGGACAATGAGCAGTTCTTC. As protein: CASSDPGAGDNEQFF.

The chain has TRBV10-3 and TRBJ1-1, with a weak D call TRBD1 (5 bases). Trimming removed 10 bases at V and 0 bases at J, with 15 bases between. CDR3 size: 14 residues. Germline lookup yields CDR1 ENHRY and CDR2 SYGVKD. The CDR3 DNA reads TGTGCCAGCAGGCGGGGACGGCTGAACACTGAAGCTTTCTTT. Translating gives CASRRGRLNTEAFF.

Many counts were recorded for this clonotype. This chain connects TRBV25-1 to TRBJ1-2, with D perhaps TRBD1 (6 bases). Per the germline V gene, CDR1 is MGHDK and CDR2 is SYGVNS. The V gene lost 2 bases and the J gene lost 8 bases, with 15 bases spanning the gap. The CDR3 spans 14 residues. Here the CDR3 reads CASSEPGQTYGYTF. CDR3 sequence (DNA): TGTGCCAGCAGTGAACCCGGACAGACCTACGGCTACACCTTC.

The sample holds a few counts of this clonotype. The chain carries TRBV11-2 and TRBJ2-2, with TRBD1 matching 10 bases. This CDR3 comprises 14 residues. Trimming removed 7 bases from V and 7 bases from J; junction bases left unmatched: 6. Germline assignment: CDR1 SGHAT and CDR2 FQNNGV. This chain's CDR3 is CASTGTGVLGELFF. For the CDR3, the DNA is TGTGCCAGCACCGGGACAGGGGTTCTCGGGGAGCTGTTTTTT.

The chain employs TRBV10-3 and TRBJ1-2; TRBD1 might be the D (5 bases). The CDR3 covers 12 residues. The germline V gene has CDR1 ENHRY and CDR2 SYGVKD. V lost 6 bases and J lost 5, with 10 bases in between. CDR3 coding DNA: TGTGCCATCAGCGGGGACGGGTATGGCTACACCTTC. Its protein is CAISGDGYGYTF.

The chain is built from TRBV6-2 or TRBV6-3 and TRBJ2-7; no definite D call. The CDR3 has 14 residues. The V gene lost 2 bases and the J gene lost 6 bases, with 14 bases spanning the gap. Germline V CDR1 and CDR2: MNHEY, SVGEGT. The CDR3 DNA follows: TGTGCCAGCAGTTACCAACACTTCCGATCCGAGCAGTACTTC. This codes for CASSYQHFRSEQYF.

This clonotype was seen more than once but under ten times. The V and J genes are TRBV5-1 and TRBJ2-2; maybe TRBD2 (5 bases). V lost 4 bases and J 4 bases, leaving 17 bases between the germline ends. The CDR3 consists of 16 residues. Germline V gene data show CDR1 as SGHRS and CDR2 as YFSETQ. The CDR3 nucleotides read TGCGCCAGCAGCACTGGGCGGGTGATGGGCACCGGGGAGCTGTTTTTT. This sequence encodes CASSTGRVMGTGELFF.